These T cell receptor beta chains were read from a single sample in a study of vaccination effects on CD4 cells after COVID-19. Here immunoSEQ multiplex PCR was the method, and the copy in TCRdb shows in-frame clones only, minus some. This sample carries 11,000 to 15,000 clones, about 78% of them seen once, and the ten largest clones take 17%. Their antigens are not known. Sequenced material: CD4+ T cells from PBMCs cultured with SARS-CoV-2 spike peptides, taken after COVID-19 vaccination. The receptors originated from a human donor who had a prior SARS-CoV-2 infection. Both conserved end residues are part of each CDR3.

j_call: TRBJ2-5
v_call: TRBV11-3
cdr3_aa: CASSSPGGGNWETQYF

j_call: TRBJ1-5
v_call: TRBV12-3/TRBV12-4
cdr3_aa: CASSLSPNGPQHF

j_call: TRBJ1-5
v_call: TRBV9
cdr3_aa: CASSVDLDQPQHF

j_call: TRBJ2-5
v_call: TRBV7-2
cdr3_aa: CASSLSIAGGQETQYF

j_call: TRBJ2-3
v_call: TRBV3-1/TRBV3-2
cdr3_aa: CASSQSLAGLADTQYF

j_call: TRBJ2-3
v_call: TRBV24-1
cdr3_aa: CATSDLPTSPSTDTQYF

j_call: TRBJ1-2
v_call: TRBV7-3
cdr3_aa: CASSTQQGVAYTF

j_call: TRBJ2-5
v_call: TRBV5-1
cdr3_aa: CASSLFTGGWETQYF

j_call: TRBJ1-5
v_call: TRBV3-1/TRBV3-2
cdr3_aa: CASSQDISNQPQHF

j_call: TRBJ2-7
v_call: TRBV7-8
cdr3_aa: CASSPNRDRVYYEQYF

j_call: TRBJ2-5
v_call: TRBV30
cdr3_aa: CAWSVPGTQYF

j_call: TRBJ2-1
v_call: TRBV4-2
cdr3_aa: CASSQIPGQGGTSSYNEQFF

j_call: TRBJ1-6
v_call: TRBV30
cdr3_aa: CAWSSSYNSPLHF

j_call: TRBJ1-2
v_call: TRBV5-4
cdr3_aa: CASSLAIDHGYTF

j_call: TRBJ2-3
v_call: TRBV2
cdr3_aa: CASSDVSGGADTQYF

j_call: TRBJ2-7
v_call: TRBV30
cdr3_aa: CAWMEQGRGYEQYF

j_call: TRBJ1-1
v_call: TRBV6-5
cdr3_aa: CASSYSIRDTEAFF

j_call: TRBJ1-4
v_call: TRBV30
cdr3_aa: CAWSGVGANEKLFF

j_call: TRBJ2-7
v_call: TRBV24-1
cdr3_aa: CATSDSGDRDEQYF

j_call: TRBJ1-5
v_call: TRBV6-2/TRBV6-3
cdr3_aa: CASSTYPGGADNQPQHF

j_call: TRBJ1-1
v_call: TRBV5-1
cdr3_aa: CASSLVSGRQNTEAFF

j_call: TRBJ2-7
v_call: TRBV4-2
cdr3_aa: CASSRGLAEPLDF

j_call: TRBJ1-2
v_call: TRBV28
cdr3_aa: CASSLLGQGYGYTF

j_call: TRBJ1-4
v_call: TRBV5-5
cdr3_aa: CASSVQGSLGEKLFF

j_call: TRBJ1-6
v_call: TRBV2
cdr3_aa: CASSSDPSSPLHF

j_call: TRBJ2-3
v_call: TRBV11-3
cdr3_aa: CASSLRSAGNTDTQYF

j_call: TRBJ1-2
v_call: TRBV14
cdr3_aa: CASSRPGGGGYGYTF

j_call: TRBJ1-3
v_call: TRBV6-5
cdr3_aa: CASAWDRFSGNTIYF

j_call: TRBJ1-3
v_call: TRBV13
cdr3_aa: CASSFRGSGNTIYF

j_call: TRBJ1-5
v_call: TRBV7-2
cdr3_aa: CASSSGTRENQPQHF

j_call: TRBJ2-7
v_call: TRBV3-1/TRBV3-2
cdr3_aa: CASSQAGGSGEQYF

j_call: TRBJ2-7
v_call: TRBV6-4
cdr3_aa: CASPSRDRDHEQYF

j_call: TRBJ1-4
v_call: TRBV3-1/TRBV3-2
cdr3_aa: CASSRRYRGNEKLFF

j_call: TRBJ1-3
v_call: TRBV19
cdr3_aa: CASSRQGLSGNTIYF

j_call: TRBJ2-3
v_call: TRBV6-2/TRBV6-3
cdr3_aa: CASSYFGDTQYF

j_call: TRBJ2-2
v_call: TRBV5-5
cdr3_aa: CASSFPRLAGGTGELFF

j_call: TRBJ2-6
v_call: TRBV19
cdr3_aa: CASSISPGANVLTF

j_call: TRBJ2-2
v_call: TRBV12-3/TRBV12-4
cdr3_aa: CASSTGELFF